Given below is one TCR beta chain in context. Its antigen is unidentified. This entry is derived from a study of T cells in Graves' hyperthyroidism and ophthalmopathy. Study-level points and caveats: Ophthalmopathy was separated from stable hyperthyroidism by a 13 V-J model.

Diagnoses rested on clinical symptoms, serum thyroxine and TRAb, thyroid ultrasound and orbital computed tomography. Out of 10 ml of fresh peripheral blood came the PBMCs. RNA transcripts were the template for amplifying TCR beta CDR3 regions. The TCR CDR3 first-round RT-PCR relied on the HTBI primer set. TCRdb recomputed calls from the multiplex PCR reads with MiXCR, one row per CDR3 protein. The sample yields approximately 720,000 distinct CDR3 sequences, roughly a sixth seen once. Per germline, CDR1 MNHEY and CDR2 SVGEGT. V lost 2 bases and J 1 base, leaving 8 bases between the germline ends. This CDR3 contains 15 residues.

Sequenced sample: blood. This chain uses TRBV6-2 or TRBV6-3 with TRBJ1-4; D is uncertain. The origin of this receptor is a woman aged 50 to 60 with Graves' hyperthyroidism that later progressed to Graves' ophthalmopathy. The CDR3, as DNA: TGTGCCAGCAGTTACCTTCGGGTAACTAATGAAAAACTGTTTTTT. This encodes CASSYLRVTNEKLFF.